This T cell receptor (beta chain) stems from a study of CD8 T cells in ankylosing spondylitis. The sample holds many counts of this clonotype. MiXCR was run by TCRdb on the 5' RACE reads, yielding one entry per CDR3 protein. Found here are about 33,000 distinct CDR3 sequences, about an eighth of them singletons; the top ten hold roughly 32%. Germline CDR1 reads MDHEN; CDR2 reads SYDVKM. The V gene lost 6 bases and the J gene lost 3 bases, with 6 bases spanning the gap. The CDR3 is 11 amino acids. The chain uses TRBV28 and TRBJ2-7; D gene uncertain. Material: synovial fluid, either unsorted or a sorted T cell fraction (not recorded which). The receptor's source is a male donor with ankylosing spondylitis. The DNA of the CDR3 is TGTGCCAGCAGCCGTTACTACGAGCAGTACTTC. Translating it yields CASSRYYEQYF.